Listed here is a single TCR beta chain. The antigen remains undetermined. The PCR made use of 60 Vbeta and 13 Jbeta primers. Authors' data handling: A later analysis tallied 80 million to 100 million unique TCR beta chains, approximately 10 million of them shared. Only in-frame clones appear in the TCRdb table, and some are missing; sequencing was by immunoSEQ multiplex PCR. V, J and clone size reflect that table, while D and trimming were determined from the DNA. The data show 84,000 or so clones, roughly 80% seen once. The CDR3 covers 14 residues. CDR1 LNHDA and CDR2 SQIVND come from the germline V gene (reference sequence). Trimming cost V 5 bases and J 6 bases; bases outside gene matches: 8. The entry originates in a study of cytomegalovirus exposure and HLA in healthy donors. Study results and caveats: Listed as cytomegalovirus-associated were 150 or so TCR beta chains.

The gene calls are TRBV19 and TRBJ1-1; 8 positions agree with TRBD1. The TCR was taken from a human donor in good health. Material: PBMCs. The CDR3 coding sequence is TGTGCCAGTAGTTCACGGACAGGGCGGCCTGAAGCTTTCTTT. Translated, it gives CASSSRTGRPEAFF.